This T cell receptor beta chain emerged from a study of blood T cell repertoires in COVID-19. This clone was detected a few times. Source study methods: Estimates of nucleated cell counts were drawn from the amplification of reference gene primers. Clones were read by immunoSEQ multiplex PCR, and TCRdb kept only the in-frame ones, dropping some. V and J calls and clone size are as listed in that table; D and trimming were resolved from the DNA. The sample has approximately 19,000 clones; approximately 90% are singletons. Germline CDR1 and CDR2: SGHRS and YFSETQ. The trim removed 4 bases at V and 5 bases at J, leaving 13 bases unmatched. CDR3 size: 16 residues.

The specimen sequenced was peripheral blood. The sequence was obtained from a human donor in a cohort sampled during active COVID-19. The chain joins TRBV5-1 to TRBJ1-1, with 8 bases matching TRBD1. CDR3 DNA sequence: TGCGCCAGCAGCCTTGGACAGGGTCTCATTCGGACTGAAGCTTTCTTT. Its protein product is CASSLGQGLIRTEAFF. The complete variable domain, with remaining parts taken from reference TRBV5-1 and TRBJ1-1, reads KAGVTQTPRYLIKTRGQQVTLSCSPISGHRSVSWYQQTPGQGLQFLFEYFSETQRNKGNFPGRFSGRQFSNSRSEMNVSTLELGDSALYLCASSLGQGLIRTEAFFGQGTRLTVV.